Listed below are T cell receptor beta chains from one sample, sequenced in a study of esophageal squamous cell carcinoma under preoperative chemotherapy. TCRdb recomputed calls from the PCR reads with MiXCR, one row per CDR3 protein. The sample has around 34,000 distinct CDR3 sequences; around half are singletons. This specimen was taken from a patient given preoperative chemotherapy. The receptors were sampled from a human donor with esophageal squamous cell carcinoma. The donor label of this sample is uncertain. Each CDR3 is given without its conserved first and last residue. D genes are given only for firm matches.

TRBJ1-1,TRBV6-1,.,ASRSLIGGAGGGTEAF
TRBJ2-3,TRBV7-8,.,ATSFGGGGQDTQY
.,TRBV12-3/TRBV12-4,TRBD2,ASSLLAGGGEQF
TRBJ2-1,TRBV27,.,ASSLPAREQQF
TRBJ2-1,TRBV6-5,.,ATCGELDSYNEQF
TRBJ2-1,TRBV27,.,ASSLFNSYNEQF
TRBJ2-3,TRBV20-1,TRBD2,SAIGGGGYTQY
TRBJ1-1,TRBV11-3,TRBD1,ASSPTGGKAF
TRBJ2-3,TRBV7-6,.,ASSLLTGEGTDTQY
TRBJ1-4,TRBV7-9,.,ASRHVENEKLF
TRBJ2-2,TRBV7-8,.,ASSRLGGANTDTQF
TRBJ2-4,TRBV6-1,.,ASSRKQVGAKDTQY
TRBJ1-5,TRBV15,.,ATSRGGVGRGRGQPQH
TRBJ2-3,TRBV10-3,.,ALGLPAVSTGTLY
TRBJ2-4,TRBV12-3/TRBV12-4,.,ASSHGGGLNIQY
TRBJ2-3,TRBV7-2,.,ASSRGVTDTQY
TRBJ2-4,TRBV12-3/TRBV12-4,.,ASARGRGAKDTQY